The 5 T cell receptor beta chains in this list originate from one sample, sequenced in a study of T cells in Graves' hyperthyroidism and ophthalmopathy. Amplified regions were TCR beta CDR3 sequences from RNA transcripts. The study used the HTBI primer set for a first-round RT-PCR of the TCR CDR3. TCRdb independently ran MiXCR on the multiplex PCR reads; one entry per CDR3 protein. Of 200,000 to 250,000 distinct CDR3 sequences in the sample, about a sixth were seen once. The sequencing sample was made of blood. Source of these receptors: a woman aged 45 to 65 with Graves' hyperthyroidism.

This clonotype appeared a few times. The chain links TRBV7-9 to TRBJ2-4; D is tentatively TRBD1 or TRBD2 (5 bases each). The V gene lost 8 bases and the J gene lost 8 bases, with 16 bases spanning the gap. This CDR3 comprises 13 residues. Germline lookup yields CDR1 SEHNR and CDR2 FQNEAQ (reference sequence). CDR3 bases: TGTGCCAGCTCCTGGGGGTATGAGGACATTCAGTACTTC. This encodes CASSWGYEDIQYF.

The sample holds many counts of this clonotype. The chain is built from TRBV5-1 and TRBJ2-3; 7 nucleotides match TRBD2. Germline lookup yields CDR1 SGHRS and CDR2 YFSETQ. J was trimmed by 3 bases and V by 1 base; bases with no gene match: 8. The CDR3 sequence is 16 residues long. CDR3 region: CASSLMGRAGTDTQYF. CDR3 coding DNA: TGCGCCAGCAGCTTGATGGGGAGGGCAGGGACAGATACGCAGTATTTT. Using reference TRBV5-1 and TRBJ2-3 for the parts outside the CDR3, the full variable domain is KAGVTQTPRYLIKTRGQQVTLSCSPISGHRSVSWYQQTPGQGLQFLFEYFSETQRNKGNFPGRFSGRQFSNSRSEMNVSTLELGDSALYLCASSLMGRAGTDTQYFGPGTRLTVL.

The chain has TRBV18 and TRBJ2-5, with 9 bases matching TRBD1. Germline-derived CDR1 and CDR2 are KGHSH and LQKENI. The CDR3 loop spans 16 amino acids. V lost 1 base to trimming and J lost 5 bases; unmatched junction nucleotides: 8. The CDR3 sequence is CASSPQRTGGGETQYF. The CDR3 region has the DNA TGTGCCAGCTCACCACAACGCACAGGGGGCGGGGAGACCCAGTACTTC.

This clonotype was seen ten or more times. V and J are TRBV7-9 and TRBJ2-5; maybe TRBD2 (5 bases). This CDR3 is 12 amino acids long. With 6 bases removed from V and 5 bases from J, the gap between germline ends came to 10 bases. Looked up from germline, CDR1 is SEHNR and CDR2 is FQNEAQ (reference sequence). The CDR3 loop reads CASSGPGETQYF. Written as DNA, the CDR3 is TGTGCCAGCAGTGGCCCGGGGGAGACCCAGTACTTC.

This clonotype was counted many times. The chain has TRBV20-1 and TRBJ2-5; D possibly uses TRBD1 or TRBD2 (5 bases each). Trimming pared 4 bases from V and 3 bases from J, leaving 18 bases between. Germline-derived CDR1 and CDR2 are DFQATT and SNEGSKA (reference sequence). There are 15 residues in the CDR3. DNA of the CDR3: TGCAGTGCTACAAAGAGGGGTACCGCTGAAGAGACCCAGTACTTC. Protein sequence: CSATKRGTAEETQYF.